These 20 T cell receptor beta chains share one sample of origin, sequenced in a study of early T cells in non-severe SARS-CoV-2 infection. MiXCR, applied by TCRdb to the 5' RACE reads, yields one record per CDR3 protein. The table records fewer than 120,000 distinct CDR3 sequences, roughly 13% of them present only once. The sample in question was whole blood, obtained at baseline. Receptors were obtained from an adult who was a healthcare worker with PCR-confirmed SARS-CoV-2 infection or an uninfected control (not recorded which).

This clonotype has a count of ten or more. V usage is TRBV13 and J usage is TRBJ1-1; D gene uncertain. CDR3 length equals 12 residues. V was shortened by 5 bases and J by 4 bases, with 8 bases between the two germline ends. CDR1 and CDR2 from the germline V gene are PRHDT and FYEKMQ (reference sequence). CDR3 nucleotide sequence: TGTGCCAGCAGCCCAGGAAGCACTGAAGCTTTCTTT. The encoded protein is CASSPGSTEAFF.

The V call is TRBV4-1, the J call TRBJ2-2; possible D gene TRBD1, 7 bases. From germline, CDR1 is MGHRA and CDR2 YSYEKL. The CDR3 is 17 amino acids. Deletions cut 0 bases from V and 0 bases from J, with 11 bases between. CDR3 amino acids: CASSQESRGANTGELFF. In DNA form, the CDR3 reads TGCGCCAGCAGCCAAGAATCCAGGGGGGCGAACACCGGGGAGCTGTTTTTT.

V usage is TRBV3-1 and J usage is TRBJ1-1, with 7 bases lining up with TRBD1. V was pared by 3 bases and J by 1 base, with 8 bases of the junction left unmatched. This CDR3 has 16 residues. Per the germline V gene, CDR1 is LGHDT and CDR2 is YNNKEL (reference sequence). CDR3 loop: CASSQVTGARNTEAFF. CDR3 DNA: TGTGCCAGCAGCCAGGTTACAGGGGCCAGGAACACTGAAGCTTTCTTT.

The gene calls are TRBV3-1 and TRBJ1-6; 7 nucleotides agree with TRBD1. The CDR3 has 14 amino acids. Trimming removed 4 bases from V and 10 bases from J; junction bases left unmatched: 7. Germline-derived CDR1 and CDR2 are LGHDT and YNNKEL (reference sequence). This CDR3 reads CASSPPTGTSPLHF. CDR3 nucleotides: TGTGCCAGCAGCCCACCGACAGGGACCTCACCCCTCCACTTT.

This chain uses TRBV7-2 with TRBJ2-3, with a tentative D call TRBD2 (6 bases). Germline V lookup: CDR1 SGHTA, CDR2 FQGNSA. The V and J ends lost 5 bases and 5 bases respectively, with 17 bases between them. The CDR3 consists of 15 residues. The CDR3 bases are TGTGCCAGCAGCCCAACCAGGGAGGTAGGAGATACGCAGTATTTT. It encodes CASSPTREVGDTQYF.

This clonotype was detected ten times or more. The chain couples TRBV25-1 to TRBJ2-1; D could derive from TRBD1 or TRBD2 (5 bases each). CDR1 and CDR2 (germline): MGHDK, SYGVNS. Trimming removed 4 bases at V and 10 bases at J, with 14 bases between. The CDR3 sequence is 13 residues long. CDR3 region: CASSAWGSSEQFF. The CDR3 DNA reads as TGTGCCAGCAGTGCATGGGGGTCAAGCGAGCAGTTCTTC.

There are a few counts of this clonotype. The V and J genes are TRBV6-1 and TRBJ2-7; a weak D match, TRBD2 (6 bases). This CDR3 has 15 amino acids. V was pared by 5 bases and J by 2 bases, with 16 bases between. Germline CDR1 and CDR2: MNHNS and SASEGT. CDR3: CASSSYPEGAYEQYF. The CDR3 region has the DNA TGTGCCAGCAGTTCCTACCCGGAGGGAGCCTACGAGCAGTACTTC.

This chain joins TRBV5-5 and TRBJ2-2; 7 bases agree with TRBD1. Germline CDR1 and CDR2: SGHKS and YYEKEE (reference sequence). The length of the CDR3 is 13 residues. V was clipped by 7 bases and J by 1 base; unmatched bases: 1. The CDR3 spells CASRTGNTGELFF. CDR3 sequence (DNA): TGTGCCAGCCGGACAGGGAACACCGGGGAGCTGTTTTTT.

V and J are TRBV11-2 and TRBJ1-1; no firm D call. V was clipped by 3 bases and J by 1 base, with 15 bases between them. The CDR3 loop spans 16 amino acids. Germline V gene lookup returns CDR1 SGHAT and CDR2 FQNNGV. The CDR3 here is CASSFWTRRGNTEAFF. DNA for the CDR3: TGTGCCAGCAGCTTCTGGACTCGTCGGGGGAACACTGAAGCTTTCTTT.

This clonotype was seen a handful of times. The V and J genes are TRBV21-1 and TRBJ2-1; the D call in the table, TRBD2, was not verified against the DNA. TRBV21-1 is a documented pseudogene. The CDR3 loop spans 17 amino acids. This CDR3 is CASSKALGRGSYNEQFF. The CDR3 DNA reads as TGTGCCAGCAGCAAAGCGCTTGGGAGGGGGTCCTACAATGAGCAGTTCTTC.

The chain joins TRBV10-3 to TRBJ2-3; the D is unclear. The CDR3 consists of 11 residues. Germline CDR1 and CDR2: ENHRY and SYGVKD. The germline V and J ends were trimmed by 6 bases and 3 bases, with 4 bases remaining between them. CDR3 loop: CAIRETDTQYF. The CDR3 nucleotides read TGTGCCATCAGGGAGACAGATACGCAGTATTTT.

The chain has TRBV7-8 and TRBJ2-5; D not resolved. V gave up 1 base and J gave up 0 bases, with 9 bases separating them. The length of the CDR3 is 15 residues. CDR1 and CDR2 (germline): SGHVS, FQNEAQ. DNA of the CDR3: TGTGCCAGCAGCTTAGATTCGGGCTACCAAGAGACCCAGTACTTC. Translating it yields CASSLDSGYQETQYF.

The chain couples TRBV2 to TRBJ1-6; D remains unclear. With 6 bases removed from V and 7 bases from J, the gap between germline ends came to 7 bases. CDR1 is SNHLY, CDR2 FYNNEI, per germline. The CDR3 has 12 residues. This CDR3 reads CASSADNSPLHF. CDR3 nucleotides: TGTGCCAGCAGCGCCGACAATTCACCCCTCCACTTT.

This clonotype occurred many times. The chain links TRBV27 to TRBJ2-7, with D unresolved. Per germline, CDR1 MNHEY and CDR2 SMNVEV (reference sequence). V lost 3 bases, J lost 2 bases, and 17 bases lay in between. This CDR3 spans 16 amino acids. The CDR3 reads CASSLLPYITTYEQYF. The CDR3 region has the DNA TGTGCCAGCAGTTTGCTCCCTTACATTACCACCTACGAGCAGTACTTC.

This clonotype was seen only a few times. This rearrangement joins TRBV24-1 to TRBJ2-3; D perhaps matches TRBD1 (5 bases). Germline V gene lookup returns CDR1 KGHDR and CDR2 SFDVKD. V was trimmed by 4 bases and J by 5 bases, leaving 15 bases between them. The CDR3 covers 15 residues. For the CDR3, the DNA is TGTGCCACCAGTGAACCAGGGTTTGACCGAGATACGCAGTATTTT. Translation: CATSEPGFDRDTQYF.

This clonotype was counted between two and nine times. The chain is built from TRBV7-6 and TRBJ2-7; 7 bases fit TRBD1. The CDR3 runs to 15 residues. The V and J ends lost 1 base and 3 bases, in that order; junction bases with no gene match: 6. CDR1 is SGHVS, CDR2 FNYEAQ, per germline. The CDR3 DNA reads TGTGCCAGCAGCTTAGAAACAGGGGTTAACTACGAGCAGTACTTC. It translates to CASSLETGVNYEQYF.

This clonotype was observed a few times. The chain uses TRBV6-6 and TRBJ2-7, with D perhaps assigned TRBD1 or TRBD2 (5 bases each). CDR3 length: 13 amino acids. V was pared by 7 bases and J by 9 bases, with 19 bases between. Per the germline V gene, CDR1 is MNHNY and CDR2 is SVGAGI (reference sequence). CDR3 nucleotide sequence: TGTGCCAGCACTGGAAGATTGGGGGAGCGGCAGTACTTC. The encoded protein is CASTGRLGERQYF.

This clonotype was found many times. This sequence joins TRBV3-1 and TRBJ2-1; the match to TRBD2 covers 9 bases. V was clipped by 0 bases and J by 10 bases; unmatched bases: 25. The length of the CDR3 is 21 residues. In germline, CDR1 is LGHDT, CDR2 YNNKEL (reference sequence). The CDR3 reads CASSQEGATSRGTSRIGEQFF. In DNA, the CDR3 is TGTGCCAGCAGCCAAGAAGGTGCGACATCTAGGGGGACTAGCAGGATCGGGGAGCAGTTCTTC.

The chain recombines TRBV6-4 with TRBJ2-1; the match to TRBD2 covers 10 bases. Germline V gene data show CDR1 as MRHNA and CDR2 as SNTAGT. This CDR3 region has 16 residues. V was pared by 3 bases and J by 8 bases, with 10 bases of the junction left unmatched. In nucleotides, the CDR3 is TGTGCCAGCAGTGAAGCGTCTAGCGGGAGATGGGATGAGCAGTTCTTC. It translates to CASSEASSGRWDEQFF.

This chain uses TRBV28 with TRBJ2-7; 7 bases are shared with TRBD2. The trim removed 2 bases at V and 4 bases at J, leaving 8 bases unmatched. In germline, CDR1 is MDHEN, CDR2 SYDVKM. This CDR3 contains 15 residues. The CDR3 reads CASSLSSGGKYEQYF. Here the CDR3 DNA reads TGTGCCAGCAGTTTAAGTTCCGGGGGGAAGTACGAGCAGTACTTC.